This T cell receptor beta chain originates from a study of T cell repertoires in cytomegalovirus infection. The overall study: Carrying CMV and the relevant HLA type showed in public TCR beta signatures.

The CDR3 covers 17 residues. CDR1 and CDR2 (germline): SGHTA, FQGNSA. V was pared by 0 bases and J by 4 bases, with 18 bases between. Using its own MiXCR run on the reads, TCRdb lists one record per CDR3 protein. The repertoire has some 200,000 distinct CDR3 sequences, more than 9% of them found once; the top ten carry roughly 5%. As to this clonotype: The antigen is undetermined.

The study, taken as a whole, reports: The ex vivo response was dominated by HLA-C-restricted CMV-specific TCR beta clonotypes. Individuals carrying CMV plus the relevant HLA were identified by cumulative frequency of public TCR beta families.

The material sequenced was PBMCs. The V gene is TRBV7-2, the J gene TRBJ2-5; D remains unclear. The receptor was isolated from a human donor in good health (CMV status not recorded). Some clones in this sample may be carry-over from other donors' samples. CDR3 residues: CASSLAQLAKLGETQYF. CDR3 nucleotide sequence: TGTGCCAGCAGCTTAGCGCAGTTGGCTAAGCTGGGAGAGACCCAGTACTTC.